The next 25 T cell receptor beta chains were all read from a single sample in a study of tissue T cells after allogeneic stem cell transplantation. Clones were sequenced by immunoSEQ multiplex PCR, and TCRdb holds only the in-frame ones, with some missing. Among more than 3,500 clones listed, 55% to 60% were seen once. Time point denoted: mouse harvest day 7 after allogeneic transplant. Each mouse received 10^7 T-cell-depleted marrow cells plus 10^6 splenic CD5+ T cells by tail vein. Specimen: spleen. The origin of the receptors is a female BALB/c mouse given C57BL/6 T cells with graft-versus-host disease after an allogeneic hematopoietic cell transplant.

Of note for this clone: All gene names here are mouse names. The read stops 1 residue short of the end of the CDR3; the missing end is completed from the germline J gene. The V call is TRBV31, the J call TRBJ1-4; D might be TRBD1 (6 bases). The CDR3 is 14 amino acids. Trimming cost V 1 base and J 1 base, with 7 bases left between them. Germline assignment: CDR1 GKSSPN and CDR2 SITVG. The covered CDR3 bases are TGTGCCTGGAGTCCGGGACATTCCAACGAAAGATTATTT. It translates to CAWSPGHSNERLF. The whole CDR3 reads CAWSPGHSNERLFF.

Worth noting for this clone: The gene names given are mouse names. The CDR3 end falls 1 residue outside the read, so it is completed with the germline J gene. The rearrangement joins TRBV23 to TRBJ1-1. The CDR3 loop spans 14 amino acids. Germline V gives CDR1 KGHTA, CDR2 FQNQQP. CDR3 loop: CSSSQSTKNTEVFF. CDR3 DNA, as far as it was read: TGCTCCAGCAGTCAATCGACCAAAAACACAGAAGTCTTC.

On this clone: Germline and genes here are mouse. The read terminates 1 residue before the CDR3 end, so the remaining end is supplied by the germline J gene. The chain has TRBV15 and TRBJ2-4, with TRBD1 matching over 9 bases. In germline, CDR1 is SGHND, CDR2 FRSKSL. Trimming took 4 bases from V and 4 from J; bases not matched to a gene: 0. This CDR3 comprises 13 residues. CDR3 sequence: CASSWTGENTLYF. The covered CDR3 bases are TGTGCCAGCAGTTGGACAGGGGAAAACACCTTGTAC.

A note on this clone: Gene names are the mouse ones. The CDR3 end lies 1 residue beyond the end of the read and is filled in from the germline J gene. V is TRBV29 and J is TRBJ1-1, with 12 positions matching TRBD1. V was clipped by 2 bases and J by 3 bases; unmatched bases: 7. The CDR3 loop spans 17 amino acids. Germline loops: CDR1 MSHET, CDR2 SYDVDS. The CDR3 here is CASSLPPGQGADTEVFF. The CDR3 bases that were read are TGTGCTAGCAGTTTACCTCCGGGACAGGGGGCGGACACAGAAGTCTTC.

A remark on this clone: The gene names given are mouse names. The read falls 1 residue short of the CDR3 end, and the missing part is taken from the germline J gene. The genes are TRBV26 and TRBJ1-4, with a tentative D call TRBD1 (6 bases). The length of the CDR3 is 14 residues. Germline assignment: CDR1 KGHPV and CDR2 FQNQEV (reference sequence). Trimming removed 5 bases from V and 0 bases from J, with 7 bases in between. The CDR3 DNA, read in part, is TGTGCCAGCAGTTCAGGGGTTTCCAACGAAAGATTATTT. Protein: CASSSGVSNERLF. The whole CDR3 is CASSSGVSNERLFF.

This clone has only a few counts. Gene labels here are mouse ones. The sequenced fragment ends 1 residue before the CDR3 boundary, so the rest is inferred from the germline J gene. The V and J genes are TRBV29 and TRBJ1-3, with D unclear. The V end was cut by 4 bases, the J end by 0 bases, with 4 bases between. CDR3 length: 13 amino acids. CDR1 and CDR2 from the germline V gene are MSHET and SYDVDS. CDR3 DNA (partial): TGTGCTAGCAGTTCAGGTTCTGGAAATACGCTCTAT. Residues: CASSSGSGNTLY. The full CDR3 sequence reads CASSSGSGNTLYF.

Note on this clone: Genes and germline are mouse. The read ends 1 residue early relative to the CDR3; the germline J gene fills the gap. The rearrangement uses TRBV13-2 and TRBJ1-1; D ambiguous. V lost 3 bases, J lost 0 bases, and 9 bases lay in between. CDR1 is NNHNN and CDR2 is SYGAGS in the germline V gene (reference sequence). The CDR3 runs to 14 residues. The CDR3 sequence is CASGGGQTNTEVFF. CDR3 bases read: TGTGCCAGCGGTGGCGGCCAGACAAACACAGAAGTCTTC.

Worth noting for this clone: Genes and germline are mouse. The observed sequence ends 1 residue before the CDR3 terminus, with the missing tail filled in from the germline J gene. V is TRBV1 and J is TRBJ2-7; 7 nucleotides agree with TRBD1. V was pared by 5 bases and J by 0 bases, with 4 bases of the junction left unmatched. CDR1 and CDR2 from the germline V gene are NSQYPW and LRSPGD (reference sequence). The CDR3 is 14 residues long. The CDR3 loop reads CTCSSRGSSYEQYF. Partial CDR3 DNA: TGCACCTGCAGTTCCAGGGGGAGCTCCTATGAACAGTAC.

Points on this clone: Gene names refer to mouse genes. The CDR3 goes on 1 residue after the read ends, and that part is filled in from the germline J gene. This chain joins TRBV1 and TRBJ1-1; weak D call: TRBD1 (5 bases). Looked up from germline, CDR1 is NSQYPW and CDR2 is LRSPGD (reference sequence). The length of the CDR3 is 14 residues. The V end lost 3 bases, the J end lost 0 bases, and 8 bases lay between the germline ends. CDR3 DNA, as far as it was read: TGCACCTGCAGTGCGGGACGCGCAAACACAGAAGTCTTC. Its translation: CTCSAGRANTEVF. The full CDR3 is CTCSAGRANTEVFF.

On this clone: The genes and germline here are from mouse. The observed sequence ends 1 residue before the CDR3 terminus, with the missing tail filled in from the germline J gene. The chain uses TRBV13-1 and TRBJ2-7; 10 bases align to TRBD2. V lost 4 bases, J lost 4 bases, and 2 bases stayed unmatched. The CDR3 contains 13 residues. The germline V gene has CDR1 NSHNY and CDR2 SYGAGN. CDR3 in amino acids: CASSYWGGYEQYF. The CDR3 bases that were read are TGTGCCAGCAGTTACTGGGGGGGTTATGAACAGTAC.

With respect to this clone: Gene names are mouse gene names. The CDR3 DNA, read in part, is TGTGCCAGTACAGGGGGGAACACCGGGCAGCTCTAC. Its translation: CASTGGNTGQLY. The full-length CDR3 reads as CASTGGNTGQLYF. The chain employs TRBV26 and TRBJ2-2; the match to TRBD1 covers 8 bases. Read coverage stops 1 residue before the CDR3 terminus; the germline J gene supplies the remainder. V lost 9 bases, J lost 2 bases, and 2 bases stayed unmatched. This CDR3 region has 13 residues. The germline CDR1 and CDR2 sequences are KGHPV and FQNQEV (reference sequence).

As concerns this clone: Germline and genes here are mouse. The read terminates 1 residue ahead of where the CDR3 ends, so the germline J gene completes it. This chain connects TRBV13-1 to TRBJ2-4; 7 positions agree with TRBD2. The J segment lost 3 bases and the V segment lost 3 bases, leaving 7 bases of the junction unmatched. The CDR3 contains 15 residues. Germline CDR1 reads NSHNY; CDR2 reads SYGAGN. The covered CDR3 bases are TGTGCCAGCAGTGCCTCAACTGGGGTCCAAAACACCTTGTAC. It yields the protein CASSASTGVQNTLY. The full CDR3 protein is CASSASTGVQNTLYF.

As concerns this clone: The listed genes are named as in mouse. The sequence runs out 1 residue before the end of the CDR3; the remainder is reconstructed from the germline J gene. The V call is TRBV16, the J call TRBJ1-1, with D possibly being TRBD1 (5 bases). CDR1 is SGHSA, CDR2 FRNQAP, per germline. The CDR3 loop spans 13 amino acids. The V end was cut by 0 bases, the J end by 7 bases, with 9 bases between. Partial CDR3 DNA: TGTGCAAGCAGCTTAGACGGGGGGGGAGAAGTCTTC. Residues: CASSLDGGGEVF. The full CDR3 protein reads CASSLDGGGEVFF.

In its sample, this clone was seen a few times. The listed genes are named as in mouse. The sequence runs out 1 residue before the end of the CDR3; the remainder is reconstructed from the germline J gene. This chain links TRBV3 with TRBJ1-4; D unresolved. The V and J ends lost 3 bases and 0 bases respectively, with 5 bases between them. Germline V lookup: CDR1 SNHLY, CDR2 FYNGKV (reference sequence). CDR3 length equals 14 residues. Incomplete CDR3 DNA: TGTGCCAGCAGCTTGGCCCTTTCCAACGAAAGATTATTT. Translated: CASSLALSNERLF. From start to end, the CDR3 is CASSLALSNERLFF.

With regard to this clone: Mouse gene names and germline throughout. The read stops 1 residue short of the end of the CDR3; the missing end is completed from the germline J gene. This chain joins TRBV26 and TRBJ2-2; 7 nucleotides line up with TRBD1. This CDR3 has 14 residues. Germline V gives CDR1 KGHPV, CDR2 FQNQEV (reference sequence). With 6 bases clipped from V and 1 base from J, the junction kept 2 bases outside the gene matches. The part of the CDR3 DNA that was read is TGTGCCAGCAGGAGGGACAGAAACACCGGGCAGCTCTAC. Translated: CASRRDRNTGQLY. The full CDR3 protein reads CASRRDRNTGQLYF.

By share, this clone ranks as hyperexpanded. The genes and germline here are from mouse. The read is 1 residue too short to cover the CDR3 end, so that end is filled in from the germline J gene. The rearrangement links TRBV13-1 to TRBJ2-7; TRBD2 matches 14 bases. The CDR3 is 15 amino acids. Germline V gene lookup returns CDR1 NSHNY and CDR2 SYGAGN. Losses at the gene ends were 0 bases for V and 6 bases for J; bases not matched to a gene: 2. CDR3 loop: CASSDGGLGGLEQYF. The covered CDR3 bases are TGTGCCAGCAGTGATGGGGGACTGGGGGGGCTTGAACAGTAC.

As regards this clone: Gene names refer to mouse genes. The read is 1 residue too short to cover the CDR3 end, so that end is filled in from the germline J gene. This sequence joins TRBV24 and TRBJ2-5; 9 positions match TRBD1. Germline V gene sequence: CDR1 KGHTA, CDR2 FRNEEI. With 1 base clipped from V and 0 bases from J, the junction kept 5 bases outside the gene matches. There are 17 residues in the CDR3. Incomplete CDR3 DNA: TGTGCCAGCAGTCTGTCCCGGGACAGGGCTAACCAAGACACCCAGTAC. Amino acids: CASSLSRDRANQDTQY. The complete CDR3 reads CASSLSRDRANQDTQYF.

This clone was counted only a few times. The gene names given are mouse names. This CDR3 is CGAQTGGALHAEQFF. CDR3 DNA, as far as it was read: TGTGGTGCTCAGACTGGGGGGGCGCTCCATGCTGAGCAGTTC. This rearrangement joins TRBV20 to TRBJ2-1; 12 positions match TRBD2. The read halts 1 residue ahead of the CDR3 end, with the missing end drawn from the germline J gene. This CDR3 spans 15 amino acids. Germline V CDR1 and CDR2: GFQATS, STVNSAI. The V segment lost 5 bases and the J segment 5 bases; nucleotides outside the gene matches: 7.

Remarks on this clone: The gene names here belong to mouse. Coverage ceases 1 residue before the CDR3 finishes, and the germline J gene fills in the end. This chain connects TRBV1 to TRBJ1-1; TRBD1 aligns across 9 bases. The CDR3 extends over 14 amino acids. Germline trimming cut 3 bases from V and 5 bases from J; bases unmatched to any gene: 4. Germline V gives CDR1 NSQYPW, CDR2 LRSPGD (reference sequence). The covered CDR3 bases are TGCACCTGCAGTGCTCGGGACAGGGAGACAGAAGTCTTC. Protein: CTCSARDRETEVF. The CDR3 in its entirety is CTCSARDRETEVFF.

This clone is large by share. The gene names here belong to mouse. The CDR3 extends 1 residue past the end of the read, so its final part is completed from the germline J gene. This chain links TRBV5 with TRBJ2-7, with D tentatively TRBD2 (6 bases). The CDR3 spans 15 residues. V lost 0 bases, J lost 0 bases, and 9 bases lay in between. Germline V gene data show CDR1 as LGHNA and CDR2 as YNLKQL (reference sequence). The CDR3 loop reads CASSQDRGVSYEQYF. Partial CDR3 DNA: TGTGCCAGCAGCCAAGATCGGGGGGTCTCCTATGAACAGTAC.

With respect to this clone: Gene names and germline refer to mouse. The sequenced part of the CDR3 DNA is TGTGCCAGCAGTCTCACAGGGGGTGGACAGGCTCCGCTT. Translated: CASSLTGGGQAPL. The complete CDR3 reads CASSLTGGGQAPLF. The chain couples TRBV26 to TRBJ1-5; 8 bases match TRBD1. The missing CDR3 end, 1 residue past where the read stops, is filled in from the germline J gene. Unmatched junction bases numbered 5, after V lost 3 bases and J lost 7 bases. Germline lookup yields CDR1 KGHPV and CDR2 FQNQEV (reference sequence). The CDR3 loop spans 14 amino acids.

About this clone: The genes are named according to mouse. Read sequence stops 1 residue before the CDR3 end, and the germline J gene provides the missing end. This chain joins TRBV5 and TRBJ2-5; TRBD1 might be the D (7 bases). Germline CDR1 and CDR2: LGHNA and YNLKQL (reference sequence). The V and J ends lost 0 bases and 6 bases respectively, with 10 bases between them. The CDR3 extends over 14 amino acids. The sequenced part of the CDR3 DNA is TGTGCCAGCAGCCAAGATGCAGGGGGGGACACCCAGTAC. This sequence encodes CASSQDAGGDTQY. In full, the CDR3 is CASSQDAGGDTQYF.

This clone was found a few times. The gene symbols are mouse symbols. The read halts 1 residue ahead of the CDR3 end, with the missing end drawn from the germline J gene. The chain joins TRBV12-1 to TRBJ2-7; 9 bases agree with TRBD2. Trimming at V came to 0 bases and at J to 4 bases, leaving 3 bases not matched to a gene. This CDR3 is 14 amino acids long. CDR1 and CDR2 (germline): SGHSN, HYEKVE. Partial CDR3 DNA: TGTGCCAGCTCTCTCTGGACTGGGGTGTATGAACAGTAC. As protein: CASSLWTGVYEQY. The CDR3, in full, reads CASSLWTGVYEQYF.

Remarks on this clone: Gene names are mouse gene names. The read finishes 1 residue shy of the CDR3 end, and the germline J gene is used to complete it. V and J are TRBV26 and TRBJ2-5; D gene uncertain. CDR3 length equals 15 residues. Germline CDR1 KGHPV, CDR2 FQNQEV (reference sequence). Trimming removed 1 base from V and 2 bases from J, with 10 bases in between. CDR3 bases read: TGTGCCAGCAGTCTGTACCTGGCCTCCCAAGACACCCAGTAC. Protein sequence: CASSLYLASQDTQY. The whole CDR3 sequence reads CASSLYLASQDTQYF.

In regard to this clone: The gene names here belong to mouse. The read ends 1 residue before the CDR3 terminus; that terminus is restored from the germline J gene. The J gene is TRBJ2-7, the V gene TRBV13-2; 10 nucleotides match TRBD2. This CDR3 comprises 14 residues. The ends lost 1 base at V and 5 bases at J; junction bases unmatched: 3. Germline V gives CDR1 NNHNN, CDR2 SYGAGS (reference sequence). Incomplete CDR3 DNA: TGTGCCAGCGGTGATCCCGGGACTGGGGATGAACAGTAC. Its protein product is CASGDPGTGDEQY. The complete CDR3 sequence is CASGDPGTGDEQYF.